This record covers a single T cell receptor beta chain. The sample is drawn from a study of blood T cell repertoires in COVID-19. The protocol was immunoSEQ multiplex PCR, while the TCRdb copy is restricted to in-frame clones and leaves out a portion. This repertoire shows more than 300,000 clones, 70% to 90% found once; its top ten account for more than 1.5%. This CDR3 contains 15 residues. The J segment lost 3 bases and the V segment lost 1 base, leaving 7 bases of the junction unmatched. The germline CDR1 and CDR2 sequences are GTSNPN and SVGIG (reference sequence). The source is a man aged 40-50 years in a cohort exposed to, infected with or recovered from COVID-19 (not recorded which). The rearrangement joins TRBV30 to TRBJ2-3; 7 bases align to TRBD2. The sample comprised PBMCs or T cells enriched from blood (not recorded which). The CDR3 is CAWSARLAVTDTQYF. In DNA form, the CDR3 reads TGTGCCTGGAGTGCAAGACTAGCAGTAACAGATACGCAGTATTTT.